This T cell receptor beta chain was sequenced in a study of a mutant IDH1 vaccine in newly diagnosed glioma. Regarding time point: week 11, during vaccination. Doses of 300 ug of mutant IDH1 20-mer peptide were given with topical imiquimod. The CDR3 covers 16 residues. V shed 0 bases, J shed 4 bases, and the junction held 6 bases outside the gene matches. CDR1 and CDR2 from the germline V gene are SGDLS and YYNGEE. Produced via immunoSEQ multiplex PCR; TCRdb's table is partial and in-frame only. Of about 66,000 clones listed, around 84% were seen once; the top ten hold approximately 10%. A remark on this clone: No antigen is known for it.

Here the sequenced sample was PBMCs, taken from a glioma patient whose treatment included an IDH1 peptide vaccine. This chain links TRBV9 with TRBJ2-3, with TRBD2 matching 9 bases. This sequence originates from a woman between 50 and 59 years old with glioma. The CDR3 loop reads CASSVAGGGAADTQYF. The CDR3 DNA reads TGTGCCAGCAGCGTAGCGGGCGGGGGGGCGGCAGATACGCAGTATTTT. Using reference TRBV9 and TRBJ2-3 for the parts outside the CDR3, the full variable domain is DSGVTQTPKHLITATGQRVTLRCSPRSGDLSVYWYQQSLDQGLQFLIQYYNGEERAKGNILERFSAQQFPDLHSELNLSSLELGDSALYFCASSVAGGGAADTQYFGPGTRLTVL.